A selection of T cell receptor beta chains follows, all from one sample in a study of blood T cell repertoires in COVID-19. Profiled with immunoSEQ multiplex PCR; TCRdb holds only in-frame clones, not every one. This table has about 150,000 clones, about nine tenths appearing once. Input material: peripheral blood. The receptors stem from a woman aged 55-69 years with active or convalescent COVID-19. The conserved cysteine and the conserved F or W are not part of the CDR3 here. The D gene is left open where the match is weak.

d_call: NA
v_call: TRBV6-5
cdr3_aa: ASSDSGQLYEQY

d_call: NA
v_call: TRBV7-2
cdr3_aa: ASSPRGGYGYT

d_call: NA
v_call: TRBV27
cdr3_aa: ASSFEGRTDTQY

d_call: NA
v_call: TRBV7-2
cdr3_aa: ASNRGTVETQY

d_call: TRBD1
v_call: TRBV7-4
cdr3_aa: ARGGQGLNQPQH

d_call: TRBD1
v_call: TRBV29-1
cdr3_aa: SVDPGQGRGETQY

d_call: TRBD1
v_call: TRBV6-2/TRBV6-3
cdr3_aa: ASSVGQEGGANEKLF

d_call: NA
v_call: TRBV7-2
cdr3_aa: ASSPLTASYEQY

d_call: TRBD1
v_call: TRBV9
cdr3_aa: ASTQTGQGVNYGYT

d_call: NA
v_call: TRBV25-1
cdr3_aa: ASSEPGKSYEQY

d_call: TRBD1
v_call: TRBV6-5
cdr3_aa: ASSYTRGRDSPLH

d_call: NA
v_call: TRBV27
cdr3_aa: ASRVTGGSGNTIY

d_call: NA
v_call: TRBV7-9
cdr3_aa: ASSLVPGDEQY

d_call: NA
v_call: TRBV30
cdr3_aa: AWTPDGFGNQPQH

d_call: NA
v_call: TRBV5-1
cdr3_aa: ASSLAGAGTDTQY

d_call: NA
v_call: TRBV19
cdr3_aa: ASKGGGGNQPQH

d_call: TRBD1
v_call: TRBV5-6
cdr3_aa: ASSWTGATANYGYT

d_call: NA
v_call: TRBV12-5
cdr3_aa: ASGRRQVSTEAF

d_call: NA
v_call: TRBV18
cdr3_aa: ASSREAGELF

d_call: NA
v_call: TRBV5-1
cdr3_aa: ASSEPGNTEAF

d_call: NA
v_call: TRBV27
cdr3_aa: ASSSNLRLYEQY

d_call: TRBD1
v_call: TRBV19
cdr3_aa: ASSPPTGYQPQH

d_call: NA
v_call: TRBV11-2
cdr3_aa: ASSRGGGYT

d_call: TRBD2
v_call: TRBV6-5
cdr3_aa: ASKDRLAGSYEQY

d_call: NA
v_call: TRBV9
cdr3_aa: ASSATGSLGELF

d_call: NA
v_call: TRBV18
cdr3_aa: ASSLGRGGDTQY

d_call: NA
v_call: TRBV6-5
cdr3_aa: ASSYSTVSGNTIY

d_call: TRBD1
v_call: TRBV9
cdr3_aa: ASSAQDRANTEAF

d_call: TRBD2
v_call: TRBV19
cdr3_aa: ASIPGGSSYNEQF

d_call: TRBD2
v_call: TRBV4-3
cdr3_aa: ASSQEWASGAYNEQF

d_call: TRBD1
v_call: TRBV4-3
cdr3_aa: ASSQDGTGFSGNTIY

d_call: TRBD2
v_call: TRBV11-2
cdr3_aa: ASSSATGGGQETQY

d_call: TRBD1
v_call: TRBV7-9
cdr3_aa: ASSPGTGGTYEQY

d_call: TRBD2
v_call: TRBV6-5
cdr3_aa: ASRKAGGENNEQF

d_call: NA
v_call: TRBV6-2/TRBV6-3
cdr3_aa: ASTPSGVGGTGELF

d_call: TRBD1
v_call: TRBV6-6
cdr3_aa: ASITGGRATEAF

d_call: TRBD2
v_call: TRBV13
cdr3_aa: ASSSGLAGGVLHNEQF

d_call: TRBD1
v_call: TRBV6-5
cdr3_aa: ASGQGNQPQH

d_call: TRBD2
v_call: TRBV4-1
cdr3_aa: ASSQGGGAETQY

d_call: TRBD1
v_call: TRBV5-6
cdr3_aa: ASSATGGPNQPQH